The present entry profiles one T cell receptor (beta chain) with its context. There is no known antigen for this receptor. It has no much larger one-base neighbor in the sample; base qualities were not kept. These data are taken from a study of shared clonotypes between healthy human individuals (dated by TCRdb to 2020 to 2022). With regard to the full study: A few men and a couple of women, aged 18 to 49 years, made up the cohort. For each donor, CD4 naive and CD4 memory were each run on three plates, CD8 naive on two plates, and CD8 memory on one plate. To estimate repertoire size and how much clonotype sharing occurs between individuals, the study deeply sequenced the blood TCR repertoires of five healthy adults. To increase sequencing depth and limit assay-specific biases, TCR repertoire library preparation and sequencing were carried out by different laboratories using diverse techniques. Between about 0.94 and 8.9 billion PBMCs per donor were obtained by leukapheresis.

There are 16 amino acids in the CDR3, from cysteine to phenylalanine inclusive. The sequence is cut down to CDR3 DNA, 48 bases in frame from base 1. The germline V gene yields MGHRA for CDR1 and YSYEKL for CDR2. The V end loses 2 bases and the J end loses 6 bases, and a stretch of 20 bases separates them. Broad study findings and their caveats: The genetic and exposure-history diversity represented was limited by the small number of donors. Sampling was restricted to blood, and TCR repertoires in tissues likely differ from the TCR repertoires found in blood. Pairwise subsampling indicated that sequencing depth was expected to affect the degree of clonotype sharing among donors. Incomplete sequencing was indicated by rarefaction of sorted-subset datasets, despite the large sequencing depth. Higher generation probabilities were observed for clonotypes shared by all four sorted-subset donors than for non-shared clonotypes. Around 5% of naive CD4, roughly 3.6% of naive CD8, approximately 2% of memory CD4, and 0.4% of memory CD8 clonotypes were shared across several donors. Naive subsets generally had larger estimated clonotype richness than memory subsets.

CD8 naive samples were obtained by positive selection for CCR7 among CD45RO-negative cells, yielding a CD45RA+CCR7+ population from which TemRA cells were excluded. Healthy HIV-negative adults with no recently reported acute infections or vaccinations were included as donors. Every donor was a Caucasian adult living in Nashville, Tennessee, USA. After blood collection by leukapheresis, PBMCs were isolated using Ficoll-Histopaque density gradient centrifugation and then cryopreserved in the vapor phase of liquid nitrogen. Analytical flow cytometry was used to check the purity and quantity of every magnetically sorted T cell population. Genomic DNA was isolated from each sorted fraction and quantified by UV absorbance on a Nanodrop 2000c. TCR CDR3 regions were amplified from genomic DNA by multiplex PCR using the deep immunoSEQ assay. Extracted genomic DNA from each cell subset was spread evenly across all wells of several immunoSEQ 96-well plates, with each plate serving as a replicate. Each replicate PCR for sorted subsets received 150 to 250 ng genomic DNA, equal to about 29,000 T cell genomes. Purified libraries were measured with a Qubit 3.0 fluorometer, size-checked on a Bioanalyzer 2100, and measured again with the KAPA Library Quantification kit. Each immunoSEQ 96-well plate was sequenced on its own single-read 150-cycle Illumina NextSeq 550 flow cell. In the paper's pipeline: The immunoSEQ output contained only junctional sequences without quality scores, so filtering could not match that applied to full-length reads. To assign V/J genes and CDR3, sequences were annotated using PyIR, a Python wrapper for IgBLAST v1.9, with IMGT germline references. Any read was removed if the V/J assignment was weak (E-value above 1e-6), the CDR3 was missing, or the read contained stop codons, out-of-frame junctions, or ambiguous translated residues. V3J clonotypes were defined as sequences sharing the same inferred V gene, J gene, and CDR3 amino acid sequence. Percentage overlap between repertoires was calculated by dividing the number of shared unique clonotypes by the size of the smaller repertoire. Richness of each repertoire was evaluated using RTK rarefaction, the Chao1 estimator, and Recon v2.1 estimates of unobserved clonotypes. Generation probabilities for all TCRbeta clonotypes obtained by the gDNA method from a few donors were computed using OLGA. Sourced from immuneACCESS, this table was stored by TCRdb with only in-frame sequences that have V and J called. A share of the clones is absent; for the studies checked, an unresolved V gene accounts for under half, and the remainder has no known explanation. The DNA was the basis for D and trimming; V, J and clone size are from that table. A total of approximately 2,200,000 clones appear in this sample, just over 90% of them only once. The ten largest make up about 1.5% of the sample.

The sequence links TRBV4-1 to TRBJ2-7; tentative D gene TRBD2, with 5 bases matching. Material for sequencing was naive CD8+ T cells from PBMCs. Sample cell subset or site, as interpreted from the label and publication: CD45RA+CCR7+. This receptor was taken from a man younger than 30 in good health. Some clones in this sample may be carry-over from other donors' samples. The CDR3 here reads CASSQNSDSGYFEQYF. The nucleotide sequence reads as follows: TGCGCCAGCAGCCAAAATTCGGACTCGGGCTATTTCGAGCAGTACTTC.